The sequence of this T cell receptor beta chain was determined in a study of regulatory T cells in long-lasting Graves disease. Study findings and constraints: Persistent Graves' patients showed reduced TCR diversity versus newly diagnosed patients.

Investigators prepared the TCR beta libraries by applying iRepertoire HTBI primers and Arm-PCR of CDR3 regions. TCRdb analysed the multiplex PCR reads with MiXCR anew, one entry per CDR3 protein. Here the sample spans roughly 610,000 distinct CDR3 sequences, about 16% being singletons. This clonotype was detected ten times or more. Its target is not known. Time point here: newly diagnosed GD, antithyroid drugs for less than 3 months. The TCR library was made from RNA extracted from PBMCs. The diagnosis of Graves' disease used American Thyroid Association guidelines. Germline V gives CDR1 SGHDN, CDR2 FVKESK. The CDR3 sequence is 16 residues long. V dropped 1 base and J dropped 6 bases, with 16 bases sitting between them. The data also belong to a second study, concerning T cells in Graves' hyperthyroidism and ophthalmopathy. This second study notes: Most clonotypes expanded in the thyroid (above 0.001) were also present in blood.

Specimen: peripheral blood mononuclear cells (PBMCs), collected at new diagnosis, from a patient treated with antithyroid drugs. The TCR originated in a man aged 18 to 35 with Graves disease. The V gene is TRBV14, the J gene TRBJ2-1; D may be TRBD2 (6 bases). CDR3 in DNA: TGTGCCAGCAGCCAAGCGGCGGGGAGACGAGGCAATGAGCAGTTCTTC. The encoded protein is CASSQAAGRRGNEQFF.